This T cell receptor beta chain was recovered during a study of persistence of HIV-infected CD4 T cells (dated by TCRdb to between 2020 and 2021). Turning to the overall study: The median time the participants had spent on suppressive ART was 8 years. Peripheral blood samples of up to 180 mL were collected at multiple time points, except for a couple of participants, who underwent leukapheresis at a single time point. CMV- and HIV-1 Gag-responding CD4+ T cells were isolated from ART-treated individuals so that antigen-driven clonal expansion of HIV-1-infected cells could be examined. The clonality of all cells in each sorted population was assessed by TCRbeta sequencing, whereas the clonality of infected cells was assessed by proviral sequencing. The TCR cluster analysis across participants included 8 participants for CMV and over 5 participants for Gag. Results and caveats for the whole study, not just this receptor: Only a small number of individuals took part in the study, and only a limited range of antigens was tested. TCR oligoclonality correlated with proviral oligoclonality within the same sorted populations. Degenerate expanded CDR3beta sequences were enriched in antigen-responding cells, suggesting convergent selection of CD4+ responses to CMV and Gag. Restriction of bulk TCR analyses to the rare CMV-responding cells that actually carried HIV-1 proviruses was not possible. Significantly lower TCRbeta richness was observed in CMV- and Gag-responding cells than in anti-CD3/anti-CD28-responding cells, and higher oligoclonality was observed in CMV-responding cells than in CD3/CD28-stimulated and Gag-responding cells.

This specimen's treatment or condition label, per the study, means: suppressive antiretroviral therapy. Lysates of CMV-infected fibroblasts were used at around 10 ug/mL for cell stimulation. Sorting of responding CD4+ T cells was based on upregulation of both CD40 ligand and CD69. Participants were HIV-1-infected adults who started suppressive ART during chronic infection. For at least 4 years, participants had undetectable plasma HIV-1 RNA, below 50 copies/mL. To be included, participants needed a CD4+ T cell count above 400 cells/uL and a positive CMV serology. Before stimulation, PBMCs were isolated using density centrifugation and then depleted of CD8+ T cells. For roughly 19 hours, CD8-depleted PBMCs were stimulated with anti-CD28/CD49d costimulation, a CD40-blocking antibody, and enfuvirtide, which was added to prevent new infections. Sorting was done on either a Beckman Coulter MoFlo Legacy or an XDP sorter, and propidium iodide was used to exclude dead cells. Genomic DNA was extracted with the QIAamp DNA Mini Kit for samples above one million cells, otherwise with the Quick-DNA Microprep Kit.

Compared with the rest of its sample, this clone is medium-sized (0.01 to 0.1%). Its antigen has not been determined. No per-base quality is available; no much larger clone lies one base away. The immunoSEQ hsTCRB assay version 4, run in survey mode, was used to sequence TCRbeta repertoires from genomic DNA. For TCRbeta sequencing, genomic DNA was diluted to 9.5 to 10 ng/uL, and up to 1 ug was used per sample. Processing in the source paper ran as follows. Analysis of the TCRbeta data was done in ImmunoSeq Analyzer 3.0, and diversity was computed on productive nucleotide rearrangements. Lower-bound TCR diversity was estimated with the improved Chao index, and clonality with the Gini coefficient using the Immunarch R package. Nucleotide rearrangements that differed but encoded the same CDR3beta amino acid sequence were counted as separate clonotypes. Differential abundance analysis found TCRbeta sequences that were significantly enriched in antigen-responding cells compared with anti-CD3/anti-CD28-activated cells. TCRs were clustered by predicted peptide-MHC specificity with GLIPH2, both within individual participants and across merged participant data sets. TCRdb mirrors the immuneACCESS table, restricted to in-frame sequences. Some clones are absent from its copies; in checked studies, under half trace to an unresolved V gene, and the reason for the others is unknown. Clone size and the V and J calls come from that table; the DNA yielded D and trimming. This sample holds 15,000 to 20,000 clones; about 65% were observed only once. Roughly 8.4% of the sample is taken by the ten largest.

Taken from cysteine to phenylalanine, the CDR3 has 15 residues. This entry keeps only the CDR3 DNA: 45 bases, framed from base 1. Trimming accounts for 4 bases at V and 6 bases at J, while the number of junction bases matched to no gene is 8. CDR1 and CDR2, per the germline V gene, are KGHDR and SFDVKD. The chain was built from TRBV24-1 and TRBJ1-1, and 9 junctional nucleotides match TRBD1. Sequencing used CD4+ T cells sorted from PBMCs after roughly 18-hour stimulation, obtained from a patient who received antiretroviral therapy. The sample's cell subset or site label, in plain terms: CD40L+CD69+ CD4 T cells responding to CMV lysate. The receptor was derived from an adult woman with HIV who was CMV-seropositive. The sequenced DNA: TGTGCCACCAGTGACTCCGGGACAGGGAGTTCTGAAGCTTTCTTT. It translates as CATSDSGTGSSEAFF.